One and the same sample provided the 28 T cell receptor beta chains below, sequenced in a study of regulatory T cells in long-lasting Graves disease. Noted time point: newly diagnosed GD, antithyroid drugs for less than 3 months. Scientists built the TCR library using RNA that was extracted from PBMCs. In building TCR beta libraries, iRepertoire HTBI primers were used together with Arm-PCR of CDR3 regions. One entry per CDR3 protein, called by TCRdb with MiXCR from the multiplex PCR reads. Altogether about 360,000 distinct CDR3 sequences are present, 15% to 20% being singletons, with the ten largest covering around 20%. The same specimen was also included in a second study, on T cells in Graves' hyperthyroidism and ophthalmopathy.

The specimen comprised peripheral blood mononuclear cells (PBMCs), sampled at new diagnosis, from a patient treated with antithyroid drugs. These receptor sequences come from a woman in her late teens or twenties with Graves disease.

In this sample, this clonotype turned up a few times. The V gene is TRBV15, the J gene TRBJ1-2; D uncertain. V lost 0 bases and J 4 bases, leaving 12 bases between the germline ends. Germline V CDR1 and CDR2: LNHNV, YYDKDF (reference sequence). This CDR3 contains 15 residues. In DNA form, the CDR3 reads TGTGCCACCAGCAGAGATTCCGGGATTACCTATGGCTACACCTTC. It is translated as CATSRDSGITYGYTF.

Concerning this clonotype itself: A much bigger clone sits one base away, suggesting this may be a read error. The chain's CDR3 is CAGSFSWGRRNEQFF. In DNA, the CDR3 is TGTGCCGGCAGTTTTAGTTGGGGGCGCCGGAATGAGCAGTTCTTC. The V and J genes are TRBV12-3 or TRBV12-4 and TRBJ2-1; D may be TRBD1 (6 bases). The CDR3 totals 15 residues.

In the case of this clonotype: Sequence at one end of the junction differs from germline and may be a read error. This rearrangement joins TRBV18 to TRBJ1-1; 11 bases match TRBD1. Germline V gene data show CDR1 as KGHSH and CDR2 as LQKENI. The CDR3 runs to 15 residues. As DNA, the CDR3 is TGTGCCAGCTCACTGGGACAGGGGGGAAACACTGAAGCTCTCTTT. Amino acids: CASSLGQGGNTEALF.

This clonotype was observed at least ten times. The V gene is TRBV20-1, the J gene TRBJ2-7; the match to TRBD1 covers 7 bases. J was trimmed by 3 bases and V by 6 bases; bases with no gene match: 8. Germline lookup yields CDR1 DFQATT and CDR2 SNEGSKA (reference sequence). The CDR3 is 13 residues long. The CDR3 spells CSAPSAGGYEQYF. The CDR3, as DNA: TGCAGTGCCCCCTCGGCAGGGGGCTACGAGCAGTACTTC.

This clonotype was seen at least ten times. The rearrangement uses TRBV11-1 and TRBJ1-2, with TRBD1 as a possible D gene (6 bases). The germline CDR1 and CDR2 sequences are SGHAT and FQDESV (reference sequence). The V and J ends lost 5 bases and 7 bases respectively, with 17 bases between them. The CDR3 runs 14 residues. DNA for the CDR3: TGTGCCAGCAGCCGTGCCTCGGGGGCCTCTGGCTACACCTTC. Its translation is CASSRASGASGYTF.

This clonotype was seen many times. The chain recombines TRBV2 with TRBJ1-4; the D is unclear. Germline V gene data show CDR1 as SNHLY and CDR2 as FYNNEI. V was pared by 1 base and J by 0 bases, with 6 bases between. This CDR3 is 15 amino acids long. CDR3 sequence reads: CASSEVGTTNEKLFF. CDR3 in DNA: TGTGCCAGCAGTGAAGTGGGGACAACTAATGAAAAACTGTTTTTT.

This clonotype showed up many times. The chain links TRBV9 to TRBJ2-7; D remains unclear. Germline assignment: CDR1 SGDLS and CDR2 YYNGEE. Between the trimmed V and J ends, which lost 0 bases and 7 bases, there was a span of 11 bases. This CDR3 is built from 13 residues. DNA of the CDR3: TGTGCCAGCAGCGTAGTAGGAGTTGGGGAGCAGTACTTC. Translating it yields CASSVVGVGEQYF.

This clonotype occurred many times. The chain is built from TRBV3-1 and TRBJ2-3; the D is unclear. Germline loops: CDR1 LGHDT, CDR2 YNNKEL (reference sequence). Trimming stripped 0 bases from V and 2 bases from J, with 9 bases between. There are 15 residues in the CDR3. The CDR3 loop reads CASSQDGRDTDTQYF. The CDR3 DNA is TGTGCCAGCAGCCAAGATGGCCGAGACACAGATACGCAGTATTTT.

This clonotype has a handful of counts. V is TRBV6-2 or TRBV6-3 and J is TRBJ1-2, with TRBD1 matching over 9 bases. CDR1 and CDR2 from the germline V gene are MNHEY and SVGEGT. This CDR3 has 13 amino acids. V lost 6 bases to trimming and J lost 4 bases; unmatched junction nucleotides: 3. The CDR3 sequence: CASRDRGSYGYTF. The CDR3 DNA reads TGTGCCAGCAGGGACAGGGGATCCTATGGCTACACCTTC.

This clonotype was detected only a few times. The chain employs TRBV29-1 and TRBJ1-4; D may be TRBD1 (6 bases). V shed 5 bases and J shed 7 bases, with 11 bases lying between them. The CDR3 sequence is 12 residues long. Germline assignment: CDR1 SQVTM and CDR2 ANQGSEA. The chain's CDR3 is CSVRTAGEKLFF. The CDR3 region has the DNA TGCAGCGTTCGGACAGCGGGTGAAAAACTGTTTTTT. The whole variable domain, remainder taken from reference TRBV29-1 and TRBJ1-4, is SAVISQKPSRDICQRGTSLTIQCQVDSQVTMMFWYRQQPGQSLTLIATANQGSEATYESGFVIDKFPISRPNLTFSTLTVSNMSPEDSSIYLCSVRTAGEKLFFGSGTQLSVL.

The table lists this clonotype with many counts. This chain connects TRBV5-1 to TRBJ2-2; D is unclear. CDR1 is SGHRS and CDR2 is YFSETQ in the germline V gene. CDR3 length: 15 amino acids. V lost 4 bases to trimming and J lost 0 bases, with 10 bases between them. The CDR3 loop is CASSPASSNTGELFF. The CDR3 DNA reads TGCGCCAGCAGCCCCGCCAGCTCGAACACCGGGGAGCTGTTTTTT.

This clonotype was detected only a few times. V usage is TRBV6-1 and J usage is TRBJ1-5; D not resolved. The ends were cut back, 9 bases at V and 6 bases at J, with 18 bases in the middle. The CDR3 sequence is 14 residues long. Germline-derived CDR1 and CDR2 are MNHNS and SASEGT. Here the CDR3 reads CASTAPGGGQPQHF. The CDR3 bases are TGTGCCAGTACGGCTCCGGGAGGTGGTCAGCCCCAGCATTTT.

This chain joins TRBV10-3 and TRBJ2-1; 8 bases agree with TRBD2. V trimming: 2 bases; J trimming: 1 base; junction bases outside the gene matches: 4. The length of the CDR3 is 16 residues. Germline CDR1 ENHRY, CDR2 SYGVKD. This chain's CDR3 is CAISEEAGVSYNEQFF. DNA of the CDR3: TGTGCCATCAGTGAGGAAGCGGGAGTGTCCTACAATGAGCAGTTCTTC.

This clonotype was observed many times. This chain uses TRBV28 with TRBJ1-1; D remains ambiguous. Germline CDR1 and CDR2: MDHEN and SYDVKM. The V gene lost 9 bases and the J gene lost 0 bases, with 11 bases spanning the gap. This CDR3 spans 13 amino acids. The DNA of the CDR3 is TGTGCCAGTTTGGGGAGTATGAACACTGAAGCTTTCTTT. Its protein product is CASLGSMNTEAFF. The full variable domain, its missing parts supplied by reference TRBV28 and TRBJ1-1, is DVKVTQSSRYLVKRTGEKVFLECVQDMDHENMFWYRQDPGLGLRLIYFSYDVKMKEKGDIPEGYSVSREKKERFSLILESASTNQTSMYLCASLGSMNTEAFFGQGTRLTVV.

This clonotype was counted only a few times. The chain links TRBV4-1 to TRBJ1-5; no firm D call. CDR3 length equals 14 residues. Germline V gene lookup returns CDR1 MGHRA and CDR2 YSYEKL. V gave up 0 bases and J gave up 5 bases, with 8 bases separating them. The CDR3 is CASSQEVWDQPQHF. DNA for the CDR3: TGCGCCAGCAGCCAAGAGGTATGGGATCAGCCCCAGCATTTT.

This clonotype has just one count. The chain recombines TRBV6-1 with TRBJ1-4; possibly TRBD1 for D (6 bases). This CDR3 comprises 14 residues. V dropped 6 bases and J dropped 4 bases, with 12 bases sitting between them. Germline CDR1 reads MNHNS; CDR2 reads SASEGT. The chain's CDR3 is CASRVGQHNEKLFF. The CDR3 nucleotides read TGTGCCAGCAGAGTCGGACAGCATAATGAAAAACTGTTTTTT.

This clonotype was recorded many times. V and J are TRBV6-1 and TRBJ2-2; TRBD2 matches 13 bases. Trimming cost V 5 bases and J 6 bases; bases outside gene matches: 15. Germline assignment: CDR1 MNHNS and CDR2 SASEGT. The CDR3 has 19 amino acids. The CDR3 protein is CASSRTPPRTSGRSGELFF. CDR3 bases: TGTGCCAGCAGTAGAACCCCCCCAAGGACTAGCGGGAGATCCGGGGAGCTGTTTTTT.

This clonotype was recorded many times. The V gene is TRBV5-1, the J gene TRBJ2-3, with D perhaps TRBD1 or TRBD2 (5 bases each). V was cut by 0 bases and J by 2 bases, with 13 bases left in between. There are 16 residues in the CDR3. Germline loops: CDR1 SGHRS, CDR2 YFSETQ. As DNA, the CDR3 is TGCGCCAGCAGCTTGGCCGGGGCTAGTTCCACAGATACGCAGTATTTT. It codes for CASSLAGASSTDTQYF.

This clonotype was recorded many times. The rearrangement links TRBV5-1 to TRBJ1-2; the D gene is possibly TRBD1 (5 bases). The germline gives CDR1 SGHRS, CDR2 YFSETQ. Between the trimmed V and J ends, which lost 0 bases and 8 bases, there was a span of 8 bases. The CDR3 extends over 12 amino acids. The DNA of the CDR3 is TGCGCCAGCAGCTTGGGGGGGGACGGCTACACCTTC. Protein sequence: CASSLGGDGYTF.

V usage is TRBV7-6 and J usage is TRBJ2-4; TRBD1 aligns across 9 bases. Germline trimming cut 5 bases from V and 4 bases from J; bases unmatched to any gene: 3. The CDR3 has 14 amino acids. Germline-derived CDR1 and CDR2 are SGHVS and FNYEAQ. CDR3 amino acids: CASSPGQGKNIQYF. The CDR3 DNA is TGTGCCAGCAGCCCCGGACAGGGGAAAAACATTCAGTACTTC.

V usage is TRBV5-1 and J usage is TRBJ2-5; tentative D call: TRBD2 (6 bases). Germline values: CDR1 SGHRS, CDR2 YFSETQ. This CDR3 is built from 13 residues. V was trimmed by 6 bases and J by 5 bases, leaving 14 bases between them. CDR3 DNA sequence: TGCGCCAGCAACCCCTCGGGAGTTGAGACCCAGTACTTC. Translating it yields CASNPSGVETQYF.

This clonotype has just a few counts. This chain links TRBV7-9 with TRBJ1-1; perhaps TRBD1 as D (6 bases). Germline-derived CDR1 and CDR2 are SEHNR and FQNEAQ (reference sequence). The CDR3 sequence is 11 residues long. The V end was cut by 8 bases, the J end by 7 bases, with 11 bases between. CDR3: CASGTLNEAFF. DNA of the CDR3: TGTGCCAGCGGGACACTGAATGAAGCTTTCTTT.

This clonotype came up many times. This chain uses TRBV11-2 with TRBJ2-7; a weak D match, TRBD1 (6 bases). CDR1 and CDR2 from the germline V gene are SGHAT and FQNNGV. The CDR3 has 15 amino acids. The V and J ends lost 1 base and 6 bases respectively, with 16 bases between them. This CDR3 is CASSLVINRVGEQYF. The DNA for the CDR3 is TGTGCCAGCAGCTTAGTGATTAACAGGGTGGGCGAGCAGTACTTC.

A single count supports this clonotype. V and J are TRBV30 and TRBJ1-1, with 8 positions matching TRBD1. This CDR3 has 12 amino acids. Germline V CDR1 and CDR2: GTSNPN, SVGIG (reference sequence). V lost 5 bases to trimming and J lost 5 bases; unmatched junction nucleotides: 4. Here the CDR3 reads CAWQTGVTEAFF. The CDR3 DNA sequence: TGTGCCTGGCAGACAGGGGTTACTGAAGCTTTCTTT.

With regard to this clonotype: A much larger clone is a single base away; this may be a read error. The chain joins TRBV11-2 to TRBJ2-5; 13 bases fit TRBD2. The trim removed 4 bases at V and 4 bases at J, leaving 6 bases unmatched. The V gene's germline CDR1 is SGHAT and CDR2 FQNNGV. The CDR3 spans 16 residues. This CDR3 is CASSSILAGGPETQYF. CDR3 DNA sequence: TGTGCCAGCAGCTCCATACTAGCGGGAGGGCCAGAGACCCAGTACTTC.

This clonotype has only a few counts. The V call is TRBV27, the J call TRBJ2-1; TRBD1 or TRBD2 may be the D gene (6 bases each). Germline CDR1 MNHEY, CDR2 SMNVEV (reference sequence). The CDR3 has 12 residues. Trimming shortened V by 11 bases and J by 3 bases, and 11 bases separated the two germline ends. The CDR3 DNA follows: TGTGCCTGCGGGACACTCTACAATGAGCAGTTCTTC. Its protein is CACGTLYNEQFF.

This clonotype was seen many times. The chain couples TRBV20-1 to TRBJ2-7; 9 positions match TRBD1. Germline lookup yields CDR1 DFQATT and CDR2 SNEGSKA (reference sequence). V shed 5 bases, J shed 1 base, and the junction held 6 bases outside the gene matches. The CDR3 has 14 residues. This CDR3 is CSAVDRGSSYEQYF. The CDR3 coding sequence is TGCAGTGCTGTGGACAGGGGATCTTCCTACGAGCAGTACTTC.

The genes are TRBV28 and TRBJ2-7; 15 nucleotides line up with TRBD2. Germline CDR1 MDHEN, CDR2 SYDVKM. Trimming took 6 bases from V and 6 from J; bases not matched to a gene: 3. The CDR3 totals 14 residues. CDR3 nucleotides: TGTGCCAGCAGGGGGGGACTAGCGGGAGGCGAGCAGTACTTC. This sequence encodes CASRGGLAGGEQYF.